This T cell receptor beta chain was sequenced in a study of cytomegalovirus exposure and HLA in healthy donors. Study in general: HLA-typed donors contributed around 88 million unique TCRs, which were held in an early data release. Study-wide points: Earlier analysis yielded a pattern in which most TCR beta V segments were productive about 87% or about 30% of the time. Accurate predictions that matched the HLA-A and HLA-B alleles of most subjects were reportedly made from TCR beta sequences.

Turning to this clone: As yet, its antigen is unknown.

The PCR contained 60 Vbeta and 13 Jbeta primers. Generated by immunoSEQ multiplex PCR, the TCRdb table keeps only in-frame clones and is missing some. The sample holds approximately 120,000 clones; about 80% are singletons and the top ten take roughly 3.2%. Germline assignment: CDR1 LNHNV and CDR2 YYDKDF (reference sequence). V shed 3 bases, J shed 3 bases, and the junction held 12 bases outside the gene matches. The CDR3 has 17 amino acids. The chain employs TRBV15 and TRBJ2-7, with 9 bases matching TRBD1. The sequencing sample was made of PBMCs. The clonotype was recovered from a young man in good health and CMV-seronegative. In nucleotides, the CDR3 is TGTGCCACCAGCAGCGACAGGGGGGTAGAGGGCTACTACGAGCAGTACTTC. Translating gives CATSSDRGVEGYYEQYF.